Listed below are T cell receptor beta chains from one sample, sequenced in a study of metastatic and nonmetastatic thyroid tumors. From the PCR reads, TCRdb re-called clones with MiXCR. The profile shows roughly 13,000 clones, almost 30% of them singletons. Sequencing input: blood. The receptors were sampled from a female donor with papillary thyroid cancer or a benign thyroid nodule (not recorded which). Some clones in this sample may be carry-over from other donors' samples. CDR3s include the opening cysteine and the closing phenylalanine or tryptophan. Clone size, where shown, is once, few, many, or a class for clones that have expanded.

v_call: TRBV28; clone_size: NA; j_call: TRBJ1-5; cdr3_aa: CASMTGNNQPLHF
v_call: TRBV20-1; clone_size: medium-sized; j_call: TRBJ2-2; cdr3_aa: CSARDFGRPETGELFF
v_call: TRBV3-1; clone_size: many; j_call: TRBJ2-3; cdr3_aa: CASSQVSGGALPDTQYF
v_call: TRBV20-1; clone_size: NA; j_call: TRBJ2-3; cdr3_aa: CSSRDLRRPSTDTQYF
v_call: TRBV6-1; clone_size: few; j_call: TRBJ1-6; cdr3_aa: CASRDRENSPLHF
v_call: TRBV6-1; clone_size: few; j_call: TRBJ1-5; cdr3_aa: CASSGGWGLSQPLHF
v_call: TRBV10-3; clone_size: medium-sized; j_call: TRBJ2-3; cdr3_aa: CAISIQLDTQYF
v_call: TRBV6-2/TRBV6-3; clone_size: NA; j_call: TRBJ2-7; cdr3_aa: CASSYRGYYEQYF
v_call: TRBV30; clone_size: NA; j_call: TRBJ1-1; cdr3_aa: CAWSTRGMGNTEAFF
v_call: TRBV14; clone_size: NA; j_call: TRBJ2-5; cdr3_aa: CASSPRSGREETQYF
v_call: TRBV28; clone_size: few; j_call: TRBJ2-1; cdr3_aa: CASRTGQGEINEQFF
v_call: TRBV12-5; clone_size: NA; j_call: TRBJ1-3; cdr3_aa: CASVLPPHRYPGNTLYF
v_call: TRBV11-2; clone_size: many; j_call: TRBJ2-1; cdr3_aa: CASSHRGGWREQFF
v_call: TRBV14; clone_size: medium-sized; j_call: TRBJ2-3; cdr3_aa: CASSPWTSTDTQYF
v_call: TRBV7-9; clone_size: NA; j_call: TRBJ1-2; cdr3_aa: CASSFGARTGEGYTF
v_call: TRBV5-6; clone_size: many; j_call: TRBJ2-5; cdr3_aa: CASSRRGGGWETQYF
v_call: TRBV12-5; clone_size: many; j_call: TRBJ2-1; cdr3_aa: CASGTTGVDEQFF
v_call: TRBV24-1; clone_size: NA; j_call: TRBJ1-1; cdr3_aa: CATRGQGYTEAFF
v_call: TRBV25-1; clone_size: many; j_call: TRBJ1-1; cdr3_aa: CASSEFERANTEAFF
v_call: TRBV6-1; clone_size: medium-sized; j_call: TRBJ2-1; cdr3_aa: CASSRSGGDNEQFF
v_call: TRBV11-2; clone_size: NA; j_call: TRBJ1-5; cdr3_aa: CASSPNRGVNQPQHF
v_call: TRBV19; clone_size: medium-sized; j_call: TRBJ2-6; cdr3_aa: CASSKHIQGGGANVLTF
v_call: TRBV28; clone_size: NA; j_call: TRBJ1-3; cdr3_aa: CASSSLDRVSGNTIYF
v_call: TRBV24-1; clone_size: medium-sized; j_call: TRBJ2-1; cdr3_aa: CATSDSRTGWSYNEQFF
v_call: TRBV7-9; clone_size: few; j_call: TRBJ1-1; cdr3_aa: CASRQNTGEAFF
v_call: TRBV7-9; clone_size: once; j_call: TRBJ1-3; cdr3_aa: CASSPPRSGNTIYF
v_call: TRBV30; clone_size: medium-sized; j_call: TRBJ1-2; cdr3_aa: CAWSSGYDYGYTF
v_call: TRBV19; clone_size: medium-sized; j_call: TRBJ2-1; cdr3_aa: CASQRDPYNEQFF
v_call: TRBV7-8; clone_size: NA; j_call: TRBJ2-1; cdr3_aa: CASSQGQRWNEQFF
v_call: TRBV27; clone_size: NA; j_call: TRBJ2-3; cdr3_aa: CASRLDSPTDTQYF
v_call: TRBV9; clone_size: NA; j_call: TRBJ2-1; cdr3_aa: CASSVAGVNEQFF
v_call: TRBV15; clone_size: NA; j_call: TRBJ2-7; cdr3_aa: CATSIPPYEQYF
v_call: TRBV7-2; clone_size: many; j_call: TRBJ2-5; cdr3_aa: CASSLGQGGTQETQYF
v_call: TRBV7-2; clone_size: medium-sized; j_call: TRBJ2-7; cdr3_aa: CASRGTASSYEQYF
v_call: TRBV28; clone_size: few; j_call: TRBJ1-5; cdr3_aa: CASSLRGRDNQPQHF
v_call: TRBV9; clone_size: NA; j_call: TRBJ2-2; cdr3_aa: CASSVNVNTGELFF
v_call: TRBV30; clone_size: few; j_call: TRBJ1-6; cdr3_aa: CAWSAGTYSPLHF
v_call: TRBV15; clone_size: medium-sized; j_call: TRBJ1-5; cdr3_aa: CATRRALRDDQPQHF
v_call: TRBV27; clone_size: NA; j_call: TRBJ2-7; cdr3_aa: CASSLSLPPYEQYF
v_call: TRBV12-3/TRBV12-4; clone_size: few; j_call: TRBJ1-3; cdr3_aa: CASRQSSGNTIYF
v_call: TRBV7-8; clone_size: many; j_call: TRBJ1-5; cdr3_aa: CASSFGGLDRGQPQHF
v_call: TRBV19; clone_size: many; j_call: TRBJ1-4; cdr3_aa: CASTGQGGEKLFF